Following are 16 T cell receptor beta chains from one sample sequenced in a study of T cell responses to AZD1222 COVID-19 vaccine. Assay: immunoSEQ multiplex PCR; the TCRdb copy retains only in-frame clones and omits some. This repertoire shows about 130,000 clones, about nine tenths found once; its top ten account for 3.5% to 4.5%. Sequenced here: peripheral blood, sampled on day 0 of AZD1222 vaccination. Receptors were obtained from an adult in good health.

The V call is TRBV2, the J call TRBJ2-5; D call uncertain. Germline V gene sequence: CDR1 SNHLY, CDR2 FYNNEI. Trimming removed 7 bases from V and 3 bases from J, with 12 bases in between. The CDR3 has 13 amino acids. The DNA of the CDR3 is TGTGCCAGCAAACGCAGGTCGGAAGAGACCCAGTACTTC. As protein: CASKRRSEETQYF. The whole variable domain, filled in from reference TRBV2 and TRBJ2-5, reads EPEVTQTPSHQVTQMGQEVILRCVPISNHLYFYWYRQILGQKVEFLVSFYNNEISEKSEIFDDQFSVERPDGSNFTLKIRSTKLEDSAMYFCASKRRSEETQYFGPGTRLLVL.

The chain joins TRBV4-2 to TRBJ2-1; D is possibly TRBD2 (5 bases). Trimming removed 4 bases from V and 4 bases from J, with 11 bases in between. In germline, CDR1 is LGHNA, CDR2 YNFKEQ. CDR3 length: 14 residues. CDR3 DNA sequence: TGTGCCAGCAGCCCCTCGGGAAGGTACAATGAGCAGTTCTTC. It encodes CASSPSGRYNEQFF.

The chain recombines TRBV9 with TRBJ1-4; 7 positions agree with TRBD1. The germline gives CDR1 SGDLS, CDR2 YYNGEE. The CDR3 is made up of 15 amino acids. V gave up 3 bases and J gave up 7 bases; unmatched junction bases: 9. The CDR3 nucleotides are TGTGCCAGCAGCGCCGTCGGAACAGGGGTTGAAAAACTGTTTTTT. Translating gives CASSAVGTGVEKLFF.

The chain employs TRBV2 and TRBJ2-2, with 8 bases lining up with TRBD1. The length of the CDR3 is 14 residues. CDR1 is SNHLY and CDR2 is FYNNEI in the germline V gene. J was trimmed by 6 bases and V by 4 bases; bases with no gene match: 4. Written as DNA, the CDR3 is TGTGCCAGCAGTGGGGGACAGGCCCCCGGGGAGCTGTTTTTT. Its protein is CASSGGQAPGELFF.

The chain links TRBV6-2 or TRBV6-3 to TRBJ1-6; possible D gene TRBD1, 6 bases. The CDR3 sequence is 17 residues long. CDR1 is MNHEY and CDR2 is SVGEGT in the germline V gene. V gave up 6 bases and J gave up 0 bases, with 15 bases separating them. CDR3 residues: CASSRTESSSYNSPLHF. The CDR3 DNA reads as TGTGCCAGCAGCCGGACAGAATCGAGCTCCTATAATTCACCCCTCCACTTT.

The chain links TRBV6-1 to TRBJ2-1; D possibly corresponds to TRBD2 (6 bases). V dropped 1 base and J dropped 4 bases, with 11 bases sitting between them. Germline CDR1 reads MNHNS; CDR2 reads SASEGT. This CDR3 has 15 residues. This CDR3 reads CASSEGVSGYNEQFF. The CDR3 DNA follows: TGTGCCAGCAGTGAAGGGGTTAGCGGTTACAATGAGCAGTTCTTC.

V gene TRBV6-2 or TRBV6-3 combines with J gene TRBJ1-5, with 10 bases lining up with TRBD1. V shed 2 bases, J shed 5 bases, and the junction held 3 bases outside the gene matches. CDR1 is MNHEY and CDR2 is SVGEGT in the germline V gene. The CDR3 loop spans 15 amino acids. CDR3 loop: CASSYTGTGDQPQHF. CDR3 nucleotides: TGTGCCAGCAGTTACACCGGGACAGGGGATCAGCCCCAGCATTTT.

The V and J genes are TRBV7-3 and TRBJ2-2, with 10 bases that match TRBD1. The CDR3 is 15 residues long. Germline V CDR1 and CDR2: SGHTA, FQGTGA. V was clipped by 1 base and J by 7 bases; unmatched bases: 3. DNA of the CDR3: TGTGCCAGCAGCTTAATGGGACAGGGGAACGGGGAGCTGTTTTTT. This translates into CASSLMGQGNGELFF.

This clone was counted between two and nine times. This chain links TRBV3-1 (or the pseudogene TRBV3-2) with TRBJ1-5, with D perhaps matching TRBD1 (5 bases). V was trimmed by 4 bases and J by 3 bases, leaving 25 bases between them. The CDR3 runs 19 residues. In germline, CDR1 is LGHDT, CDR2 YNNKEL (reference sequence). CDR3 sequence: CASSLRRAKHTPHNQPQHF. The CDR3 DNA sequence: TGTGCCAGCAGCCTCCGCAGGGCCAAGCATACCCCCCACAATCAGCCCCAGCATTTT.

A single count supports this clone. The chain is built from TRBV7-2 and TRBJ2-7; D not resolved. The CDR3 has 13 residues. Trimming took off 4 bases at V and 2 bases at J, with 9 bases between the two ends. Germline V CDR1 and CDR2: SGHTA, FQGNSA. The DNA of the CDR3 is TGTGCCAGCAGCTCCGACGGTCCCTACGAGCAGTACTTC. Residues: CASSSDGPYEQYF.

The chain employs TRBV12-3 or TRBV12-4 and TRBJ2-1; D remains ambiguous. The ends were cut back, 5 bases at V and 2 bases at J, with 7 bases in the middle. The length of the CDR3 is 13 residues. The CDR3 loop is CASSRETYNEQFF. In DNA, the CDR3 is TGTGCCAGCAGTAGAGAGACCTACAATGAGCAGTTCTTC.

The rearrangement links TRBV19 to TRBJ2-1; 9 bases are shared with TRBD1. The CDR3 is made up of 14 amino acids. The ends lost 6 bases at V and 9 bases at J; junction bases unmatched: 9. Germline loops: CDR1 LNHDA, CDR2 SQIVND (reference sequence). This CDR3 is CASRPGQGVGEQFF. CDR3 coding DNA: TGTGCCAGTAGGCCGGGACAGGGTGTTGGTGAGCAGTTCTTC. The full variable domain, with the rest looked up from reference TRBV19 and TRBJ2-1, is DGGITQSPKYLFRKEGQNVTLSCEQNLNHDAMYWYRQDPGQGLRLIYYSQIVNDFQKGDIAEGYSVSREKKESFPLTVTSAQKNPTAFYLCASRPGQGVGEQFFGPGTRLTVL.

This chain joins TRBV5-4 and TRBJ2-3; 8 nucleotides align to TRBD2. V shed 2 bases, J shed 6 bases, and the junction held 11 bases outside the gene matches. Germline CDR1 and CDR2: SGHNT and YYREEE (reference sequence). The CDR3 consists of 16 residues. CDR3 sequence reads: CASSLRGLVALDTQYF. The CDR3 bases are TGTGCCAGCAGCTTACGGGGACTAGTCGCCCTCGATACGCAGTATTTT.

The chain's CDR3 is CASSFLAGSGKQTQYF. The CDR3 DNA follows: TGTGCCAGCAGCTTCCTGGCGGGTAGCGGCAAGCAGACCCAGTACTTC. The V call is TRBV7-9, the J call TRBJ2-5, with a tentative D call TRBD2 (6 bases). Looked up from germline, CDR1 is SEHNR and CDR2 is FQNEAQ (reference sequence). V was shortened by 3 bases and J by 6 bases, with 20 bases between the two germline ends. This CDR3 is 16 amino acids long.

The gene calls are TRBV9 and TRBJ2-3; 11 positions agree with TRBD2. Unmatched junction bases numbered 5, after V lost 2 bases and J lost 0 bases. CDR3 length equals 17 residues. Germline V gene lookup returns CDR1 SGDLS and CDR2 YYNGEE. The CDR3 protein is CASSVGTSGPSTDTQYF. The DNA of the CDR3 is TGTGCCAGCAGCGTGGGGACTAGCGGTCCTAGCACAGATACGCAGTATTTT.

The chain has TRBV24-1 and TRBJ1-2; TRBD1 agrees at 9 bases. The J segment lost 4 bases and the V segment lost 4 bases, leaving 9 bases of the junction unmatched. This CDR3 region has 16 residues. The germline CDR1 and CDR2 sequences are KGHDR and SFDVKD. For the CDR3, the DNA is TGTGCCACCAGTGACAAATCCGGGACAGGGATCTATGGCTACACCTTC. Encoded protein: CATSDKSGTGIYGYTF.